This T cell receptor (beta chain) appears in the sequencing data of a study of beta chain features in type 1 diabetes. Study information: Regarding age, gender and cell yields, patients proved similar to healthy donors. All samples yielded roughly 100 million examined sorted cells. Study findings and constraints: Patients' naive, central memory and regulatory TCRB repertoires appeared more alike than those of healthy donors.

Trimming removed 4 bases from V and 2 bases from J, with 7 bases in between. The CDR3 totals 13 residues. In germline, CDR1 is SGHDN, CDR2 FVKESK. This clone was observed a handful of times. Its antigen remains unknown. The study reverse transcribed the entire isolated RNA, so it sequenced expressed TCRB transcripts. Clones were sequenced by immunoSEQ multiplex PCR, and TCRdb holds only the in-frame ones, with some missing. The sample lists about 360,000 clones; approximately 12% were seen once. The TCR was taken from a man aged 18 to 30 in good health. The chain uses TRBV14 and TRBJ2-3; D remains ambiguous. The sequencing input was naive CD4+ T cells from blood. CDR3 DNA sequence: TGTGCCAGCAGCCGAGGATACACAGATACGCAGTATTTT. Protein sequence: CASSRGYTDTQYF.